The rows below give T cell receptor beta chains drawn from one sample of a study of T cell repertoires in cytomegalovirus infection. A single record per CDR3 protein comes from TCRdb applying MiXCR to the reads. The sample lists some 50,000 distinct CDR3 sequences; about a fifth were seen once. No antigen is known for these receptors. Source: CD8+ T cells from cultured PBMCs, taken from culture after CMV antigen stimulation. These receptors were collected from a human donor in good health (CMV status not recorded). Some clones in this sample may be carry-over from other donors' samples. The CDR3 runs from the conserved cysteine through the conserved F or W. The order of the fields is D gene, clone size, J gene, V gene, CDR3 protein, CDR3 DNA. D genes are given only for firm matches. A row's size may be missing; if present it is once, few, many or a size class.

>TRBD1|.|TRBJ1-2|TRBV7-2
CASSLAGGQGALGYTF
TGTGCCAGCAGCTTAGCGGGGGGACAGGGGGCGCTTGGCTACACCTTC
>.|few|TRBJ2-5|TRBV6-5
CASSYSPSQETQYF
TGTGCCAGCAGTTACTCGCCGTCACAAGAGACCCAGTACTTC
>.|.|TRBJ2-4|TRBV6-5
CASSTQDTLAKNIQYF
TGTGCCAGCAGTACCCAGGATACCTTAGCCAAAAACATTCAGTACTTC
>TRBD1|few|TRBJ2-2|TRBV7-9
CASSQTTTGAPGELFF
TGTGCCAGCAGCCAGACTACCACAGGGGCCCCCGGGGAGCTGTTTTTT
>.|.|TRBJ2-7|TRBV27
CASSPSDSYEQYF
TGTGCCAGCAGTCCTTCGGACAGCTACGAGCAGTACTTC
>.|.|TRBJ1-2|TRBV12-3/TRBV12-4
CASRGEAGYTF
TGTGCCAGCAGGGGGGAGGCGGGCTACACCTTC
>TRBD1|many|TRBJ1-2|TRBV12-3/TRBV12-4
CASSRDRGRRGNYGYTF
TGTGCCAGCAGCCGAGACAGGGGGCGCCGAGGCAATTATGGCTACACCTTC
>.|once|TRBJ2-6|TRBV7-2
CALGANVLTF
TGTGCACTCGGGGCCAACGTCCTGACTTTC
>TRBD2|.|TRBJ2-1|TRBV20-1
CSAKTSGDYNEQFF
TGCAGTGCTAAGACTAGCGGGGACTACAATGAGCAGTTCTTC
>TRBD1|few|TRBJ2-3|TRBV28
CASRPFRGDTQYF
TGTGCCAGCAGACCATTCAGGGGGGATACGCAGTATTTT
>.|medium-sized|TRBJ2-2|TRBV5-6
CASTYGTGELFF
TGTGCCAGCACATACGGCACCGGGGAGCTGTTTTTT
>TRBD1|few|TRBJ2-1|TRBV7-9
CASSSSGQGVSYEQFF
TGTGCCAGCAGCTCAAGCGGACAGGGTGTCAGCTATGAGCAGTTCTTC
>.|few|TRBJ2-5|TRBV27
CASSLLPPETQYF
TGTGCCAGCAGTTTGCTCCCCCCCGAGACCCAGTACTTC
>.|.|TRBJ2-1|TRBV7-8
CASSQGAEKFF
TGTGCCAGCAGCCAAGGGGCAGAGAAGTTCTTC
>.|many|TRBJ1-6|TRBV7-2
CASSLGLGTHSSSYNSPLHF
TGTGCCAGCAGCTTGGGGCTGGGGACTCACTCCAGCTCCTATAATTCACCCCTCCACTTT
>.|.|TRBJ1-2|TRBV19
CASRLGLTNGYTF
TGTGCCAGTCGGTTGGGGCTAACCAATGGCTACACCTTC
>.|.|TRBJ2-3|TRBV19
CASSIRDGATDTQYF
TGTGCCAGTAGTATCAGGGACGGAGCCACAGATACGCAGTATTTT
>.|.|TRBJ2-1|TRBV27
CASGSRRYNEQFF
TGTGCCAGCGGGAGCCGAAGGTACAATGAGCAGTTCTTC
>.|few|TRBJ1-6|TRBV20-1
CSARDVSQGSYNSPLHF
TGCAGTGCTAGAGATGTGAGCCAGGGCTCCTATAATTCACCCCTCCACTTT
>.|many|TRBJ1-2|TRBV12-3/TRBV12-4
CASSLEWGGYTF
TGTGCCAGCAGTCTAGAGTGGGGCGGCTACACCTTC
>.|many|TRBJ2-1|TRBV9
CASSVEDSSYNEQFF
TGTGCCAGCAGCGTAGAGGATAGCTCCTACAATGAGCAGTTCTTC